This T cell receptor beta chain was profiled in a study of regulatory T cells in long-lasting Graves disease. With 4 bases removed from V and 4 bases from J, the gap between germline ends came to 14 bases. The CDR3 has 16 amino acids. Germline CDR1 reads LGHDT; CDR2 reads YNNKEL (reference sequence). The authors built TCR beta libraries using iRepertoire HTBI primers and Arm-PCR of CDR3 regions. MiXCR, applied by TCRdb to the multiplex PCR reads, yields one record per CDR3 protein. The sample includes 400,000 to 550,000 distinct CDR3 sequences, over 15% of them seen just once. This clonotype was detected many times. Noted time point: newly diagnosed GD, antithyroid drugs for less than 3 months. Generation of the TCR library employed RNA extracted from PBMCs. The same data also contributed to another study, on T cells in Graves' hyperthyroidism and ophthalmopathy.

The sequences come from peripheral blood mononuclear cells (PBMCs), collected at new diagnosis, from a patient treated with antithyroid drugs. This chain connects TRBV3-1 to TRBJ1-6, with D unclear. The clonotype was recovered from a woman between 25 and 40 years old with Graves disease. CDR3 DNA: TGTGCCAGCAGCCGAGACCCGGCGGTTTATAATTCACCCCTCCACTTT. This encodes CASSRDPAVYNSPLHF.